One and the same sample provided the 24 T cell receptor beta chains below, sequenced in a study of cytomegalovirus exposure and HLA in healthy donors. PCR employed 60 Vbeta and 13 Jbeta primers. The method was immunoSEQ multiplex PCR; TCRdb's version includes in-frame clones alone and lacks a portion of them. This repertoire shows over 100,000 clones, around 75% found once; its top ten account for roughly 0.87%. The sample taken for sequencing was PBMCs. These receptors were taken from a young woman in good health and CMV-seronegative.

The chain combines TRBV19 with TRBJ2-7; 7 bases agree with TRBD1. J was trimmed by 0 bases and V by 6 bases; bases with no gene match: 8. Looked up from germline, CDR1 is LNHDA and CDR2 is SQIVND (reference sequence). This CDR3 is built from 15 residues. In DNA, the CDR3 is TGTGCCAGTAGACCCGGGACAGCCGTCTCCTACGAGCAGTACTTC. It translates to CASRPGTAVSYEQYF.

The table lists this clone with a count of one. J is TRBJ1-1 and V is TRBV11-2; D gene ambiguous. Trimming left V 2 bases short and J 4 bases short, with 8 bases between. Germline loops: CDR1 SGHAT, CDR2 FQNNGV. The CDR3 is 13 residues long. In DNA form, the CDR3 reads TGTGCCAGCAGCTTAATTCGGGGCACTGAAGCTTTCTTT. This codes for CASSLIRGTEAFF.

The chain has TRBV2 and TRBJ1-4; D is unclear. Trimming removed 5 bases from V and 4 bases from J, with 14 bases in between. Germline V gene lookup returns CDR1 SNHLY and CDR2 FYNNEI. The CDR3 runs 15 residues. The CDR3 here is CASSSLGGLNEKLFF. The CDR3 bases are TGTGCCAGCAGTTCCCTCGGCGGACTTAATGAAAAACTGTTTTTT. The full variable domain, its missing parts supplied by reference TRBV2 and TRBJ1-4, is EPEVTQTPSHQVTQMGQEVILRCVPISNHLYFYWYRQILGQKVEFLVSFYNNEISEKSEIFDDQFSVERPDGSNFTLKIRSTKLEDSAMYFCASSSLGGLNEKLFFGSGTQLSVL.

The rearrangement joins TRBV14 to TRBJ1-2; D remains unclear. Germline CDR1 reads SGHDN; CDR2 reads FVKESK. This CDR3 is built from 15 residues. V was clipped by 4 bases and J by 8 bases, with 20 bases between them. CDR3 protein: CASSPRLNFLGGYTF. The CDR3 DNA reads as TGTGCCAGCAGCCCCAGACTTAACTTCCTCGGGGGCTACACCTTC.

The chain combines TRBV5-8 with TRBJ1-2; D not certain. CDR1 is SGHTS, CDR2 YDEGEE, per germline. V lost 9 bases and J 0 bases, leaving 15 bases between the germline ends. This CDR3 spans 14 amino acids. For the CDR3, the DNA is TGTGCCACCGGGAGACCGAAAGCTAACTATGGCTACACCTTC. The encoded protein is CATGRPKANYGYTF.

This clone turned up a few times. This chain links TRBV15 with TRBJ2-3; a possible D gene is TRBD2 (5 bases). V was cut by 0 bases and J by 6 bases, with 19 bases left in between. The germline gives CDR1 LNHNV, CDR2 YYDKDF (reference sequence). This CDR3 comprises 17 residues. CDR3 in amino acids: CATSRDSPGLIIDTQYF. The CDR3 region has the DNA TGTGCCACCAGCAGAGATTCCCCGGGGTTGATTATTGATACGCAGTATTTT.

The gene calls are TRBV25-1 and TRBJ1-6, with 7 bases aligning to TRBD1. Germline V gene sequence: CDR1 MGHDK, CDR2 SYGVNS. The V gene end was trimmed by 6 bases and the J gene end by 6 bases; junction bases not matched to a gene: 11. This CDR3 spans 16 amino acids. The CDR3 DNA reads TGTGCCAGCAGGAAGCAACAAGGGGGCCGTAATTCACCCCTCCACTTT. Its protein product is CASRKQQGGRNSPLHF. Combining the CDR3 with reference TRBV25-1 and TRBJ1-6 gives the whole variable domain EADIYQTPRYLVIGTGKKITLECSQTMGHDKMYWYQQDPGMELHLIHYSYGVNSTEKGDLSSESTVSRIRTEHFPLTLESARPSHTSQYLCASRKQQGGRNSPLHFGNGTRLTVT.

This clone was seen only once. CDR3 protein: CASSFTRTSGSRAETQYF. As DNA, the CDR3 is TGTGCCAGCAGCTTTACCCGGACTAGCGGGAGCCGAGCAGAGACCCAGTACTTC. The chain couples TRBV7-9 to TRBJ2-5; 13 positions match TRBD2. Germline V gene data show CDR1 as SEHNR and CDR2 as FQNEAQ (reference sequence). The CDR3 contains 18 residues. V gave up 3 bases and J gave up 4 bases; unmatched junction bases: 11.

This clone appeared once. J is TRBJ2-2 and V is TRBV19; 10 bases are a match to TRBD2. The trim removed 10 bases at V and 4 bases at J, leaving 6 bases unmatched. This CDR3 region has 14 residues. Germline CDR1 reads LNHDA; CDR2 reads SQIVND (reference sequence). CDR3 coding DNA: TGTGCCACTCTAGCGGGAGAGGGCACCGGGGAGCTGTTTTTT. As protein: CATLAGEGTGELFF.

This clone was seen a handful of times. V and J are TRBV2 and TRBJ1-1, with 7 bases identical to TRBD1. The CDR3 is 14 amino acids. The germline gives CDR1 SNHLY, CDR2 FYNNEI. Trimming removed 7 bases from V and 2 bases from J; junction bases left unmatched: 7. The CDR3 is CASKAGGFNTEAFF. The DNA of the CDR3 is TGTGCCAGCAAGGCAGGGGGTTTTAACACTGAAGCTTTCTTT.

CDR3 sequence reads: CASSLVGASGMGTGELFF. CDR3 sequence (DNA): TGTGCCAGCAGCTTAGTTGGGGCTAGCGGGATGGGCACCGGGGAGCTGTTTTTT. The V gene is TRBV7-8, the J gene TRBJ2-2; 9 bases are a match to TRBD2. V lost 1 base, J lost 4 bases, and 10 bases stayed unmatched. The CDR3 is 18 amino acids. The V gene's germline CDR1 is SGHVS and CDR2 FQNEAQ.

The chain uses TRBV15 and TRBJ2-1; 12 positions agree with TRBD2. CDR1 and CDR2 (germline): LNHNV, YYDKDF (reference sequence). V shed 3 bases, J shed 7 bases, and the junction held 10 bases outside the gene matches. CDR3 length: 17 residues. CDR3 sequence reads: CATSSIWTSGVVNEQFF. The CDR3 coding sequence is TGTGCCACCAGCAGTATATGGACTAGCGGGGTCGTTAATGAGCAGTTCTTC.

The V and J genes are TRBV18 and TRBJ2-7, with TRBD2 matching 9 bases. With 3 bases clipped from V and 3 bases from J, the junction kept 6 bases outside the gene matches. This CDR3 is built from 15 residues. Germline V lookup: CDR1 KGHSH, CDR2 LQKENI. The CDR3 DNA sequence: TGTGCCAGCTCACCTGGGCTAGCGGGGAACTACGAGCAGTACTTC. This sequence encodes CASSPGLAGNYEQYF.

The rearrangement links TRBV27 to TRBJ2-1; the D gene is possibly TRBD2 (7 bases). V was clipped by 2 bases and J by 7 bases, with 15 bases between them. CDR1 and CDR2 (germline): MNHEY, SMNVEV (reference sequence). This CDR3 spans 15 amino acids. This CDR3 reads CASSLRGGLWNEQFF. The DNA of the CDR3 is TGTGCCAGCAGTTTAAGGGGGGGGTTGTGGAATGAGCAGTTCTTC.

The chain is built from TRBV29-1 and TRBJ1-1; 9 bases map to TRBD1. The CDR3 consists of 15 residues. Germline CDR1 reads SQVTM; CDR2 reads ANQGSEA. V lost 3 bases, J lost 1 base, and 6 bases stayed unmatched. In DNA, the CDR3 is TGCAGCGTTGACCGGACAGGGGATAGGAACACTGAAGCTTTCTTT. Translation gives CSVDRTGDRNTEAFF.

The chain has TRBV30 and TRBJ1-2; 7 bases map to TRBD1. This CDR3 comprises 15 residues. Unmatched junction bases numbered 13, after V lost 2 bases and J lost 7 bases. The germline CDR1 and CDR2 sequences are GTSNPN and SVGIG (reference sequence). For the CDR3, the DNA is TGTGCCTGGAGTCACCCCGACAGGGTGAGGGGTGGCTACACCTTC. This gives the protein CAWSHPDRVRGGYTF.

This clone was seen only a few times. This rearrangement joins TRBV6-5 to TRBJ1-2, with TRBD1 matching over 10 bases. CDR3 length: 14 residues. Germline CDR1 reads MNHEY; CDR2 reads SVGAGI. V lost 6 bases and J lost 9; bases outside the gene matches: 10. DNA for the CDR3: TGTGCCAGCAGCGGGGGGGGGACAGGGGATCGCTACACCTTC. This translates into CASSGGGTGDRYTF.

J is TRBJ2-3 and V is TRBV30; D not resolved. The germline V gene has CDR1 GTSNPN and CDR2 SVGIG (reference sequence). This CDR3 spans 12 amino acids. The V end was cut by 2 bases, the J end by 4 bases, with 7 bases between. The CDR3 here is CAWSSRSDTQYF. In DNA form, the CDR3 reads TGTGCCTGGAGTTCCAGATCAGATACGCAGTATTTT.

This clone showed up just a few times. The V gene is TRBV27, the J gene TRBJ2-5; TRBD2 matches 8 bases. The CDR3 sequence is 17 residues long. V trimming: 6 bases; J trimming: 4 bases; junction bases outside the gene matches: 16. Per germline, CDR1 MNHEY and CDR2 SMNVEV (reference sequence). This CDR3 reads CASSPRLGLGGIETQYF. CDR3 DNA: TGTGCCAGCAGCCCGCGCCTGGGACTAGGGGGGATAGAGACCCAGTACTTC.

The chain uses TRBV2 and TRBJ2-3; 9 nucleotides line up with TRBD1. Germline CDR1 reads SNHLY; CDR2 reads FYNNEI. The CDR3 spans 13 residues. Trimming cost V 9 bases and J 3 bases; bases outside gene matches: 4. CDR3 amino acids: CARGTGRTDTQYF. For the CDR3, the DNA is TGTGCCAGGGGGACAGGGCGTACAGATACGCAGTATTTT.

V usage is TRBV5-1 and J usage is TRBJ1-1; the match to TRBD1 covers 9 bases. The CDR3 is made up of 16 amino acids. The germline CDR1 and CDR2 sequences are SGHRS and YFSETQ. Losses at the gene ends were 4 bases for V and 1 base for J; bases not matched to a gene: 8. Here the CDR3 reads CASSGRTGVGNTEAFF. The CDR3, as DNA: TGCGCCAGCAGCGGAAGGACAGGGGTAGGGAACACTGAAGCTTTCTTT.

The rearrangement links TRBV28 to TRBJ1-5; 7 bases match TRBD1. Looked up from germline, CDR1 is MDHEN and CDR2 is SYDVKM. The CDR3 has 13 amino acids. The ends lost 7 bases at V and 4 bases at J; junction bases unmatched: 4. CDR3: CASTVDRNQPQHF. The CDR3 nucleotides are TGTGCCAGCACGGTGGACAGGAATCAGCCCCAGCATTTT.

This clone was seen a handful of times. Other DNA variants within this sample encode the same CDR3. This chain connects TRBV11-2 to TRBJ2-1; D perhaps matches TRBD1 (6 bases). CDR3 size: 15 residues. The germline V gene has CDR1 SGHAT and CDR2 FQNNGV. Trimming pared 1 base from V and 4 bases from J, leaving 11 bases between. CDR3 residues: CASSLGQVGYNEQFF. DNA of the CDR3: TGTGCCAGCAGCTTAGGACAGGTTGGGTACAATGAGCAGTTCTTC.

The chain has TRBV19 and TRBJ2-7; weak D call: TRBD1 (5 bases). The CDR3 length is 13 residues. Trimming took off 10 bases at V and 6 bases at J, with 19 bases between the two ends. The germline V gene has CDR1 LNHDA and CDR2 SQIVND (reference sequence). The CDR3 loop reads CATLPQGGREQYF. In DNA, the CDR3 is TGTGCCACCCTCCCGCAGGGTGGGCGCGAGCAGTACTTC.